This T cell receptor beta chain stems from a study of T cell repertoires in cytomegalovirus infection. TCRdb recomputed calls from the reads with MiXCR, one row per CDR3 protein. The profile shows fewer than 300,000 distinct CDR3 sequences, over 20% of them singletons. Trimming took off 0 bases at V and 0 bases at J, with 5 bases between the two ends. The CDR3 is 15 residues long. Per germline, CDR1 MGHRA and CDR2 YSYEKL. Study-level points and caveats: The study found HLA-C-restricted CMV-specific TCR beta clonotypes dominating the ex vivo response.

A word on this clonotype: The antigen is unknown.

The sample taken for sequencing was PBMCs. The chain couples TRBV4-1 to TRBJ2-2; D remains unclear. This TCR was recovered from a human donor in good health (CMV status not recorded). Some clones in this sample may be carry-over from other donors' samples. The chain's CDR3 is CASSQETANTGELFF. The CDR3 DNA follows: TGCGCCAGCAGCCAAGAGACGGCGAACACCGGGGAGCTGTTTTTT.